This note documents a single T cell receptor (beta chain) sequence. The data were taken from a study of PD-L1 blockade in urothelial cancer. The time point denotes: peripheral blood 6 weeks after treatment start. In germline, CDR1 is LNHDA, CDR2 SQIVND (reference sequence). CDR3 size: 12 residues. V gave up 1 base and J gave up 5 bases, with 5 bases separating them. Some clones are missing from TCRdb's copy, which holds only in-frame ones; the method was immunoSEQ multiplex PCR. This sample has 45,000 to 50,000 clones, with 70% to 90% found just once. The sequence derives from a man between 65 and 85 years old with urothelial cancer. The source was PBMCs, collected around atezolizumab (anti-PD-L1) treatment. The rearrangement uses TRBV19 and TRBJ2-5; tentatively, D is TRBD2 (5 bases). The CDR3 DNA is TGTGCCAGTAGTATAGCGGGGGAGACCCAGTACTTC. Its protein product is CASSIAGETQYF.